Described below is a single T cell receptor beta chain sequence and its context. This sample was included in a study of blood T cell repertoires in COVID-19. The overall study: COVID-19 samples, acute and convalescent, were from the United States, Italy and Spain.

Per the study methods: Estimates of nucleated cell counts were drawn from the amplification of reference gene primers. Produced via immunoSEQ multiplex PCR; TCRdb's table is partial and in-frame only. V and J calls and clone size are those listed in that table; D and trimming were worked out from the DNA. The top ten clones hold less than 9.5% of a sample with some 300,000 clones, just under 90% of them seen once. Clinical history reported by participants formed the basis on which cohorts were assigned. Cohort 3 recovered donors had two negative PCRs, clearance, or symptom resolution. This CDR3 is 13 amino acids long. V was trimmed by 1 base and J by 5 bases, leaving 9 bases between them. Germline CDR1 LNHNV, CDR2 YYDKDF (reference sequence).

Sequencing was carried out using PBMCs or T cells enriched from blood (not recorded which). The receptor was derived from a woman younger than 45 who had recovered from COVID-19. The chain is built from TRBV15 and TRBJ2-7; D unresolved. CDR3 DNA sequence: TGTGCCACCAGCAGAGCCCTTCTCCACGAGCAGTACTTC. Translated: CATSRALLHEQYF.